This T cell receptor beta chain was sequenced during a study of T cell changes during pregnancy in multiple sclerosis. The CDR3 has 18 amino acids. CDR1 is SGHTA and CDR2 is FQGTGA in the germline V gene. Between the trimmed V and J ends, which lost 1 base and 1 base, there was a span of 19 bases. Generated by immunoSEQ multiplex PCR, the TCRdb table keeps only in-frame clones and is missing some. This table holds 65,000 to 85,000 clones, approximately 91% found once. The sample was peripheral blood, taken in the third trimester of pregnancy. The J gene is TRBJ1-1, the V gene TRBV7-3, with D tentatively TRBD1 (5 bases). This sequence was found in a female donor with multiple sclerosis, enrolled in a pregnancy study. Here the CDR3 DNA reads TGTGCCAGCAGCTTAATGCCCTTTGGCGGGGCTAAGAACACTGAAGCTTTCTTT. Translation gives CASSLMPFGGAKNTEAFF.